Each of the 27 T cell receptor beta chains below was sequenced from the same sample in a study of T cell responses to AZD1222 COVID-19 vaccine. Libraries were prepared by immunoSEQ multiplex PCR; TCRdb keeps only in-frame clonotypes and omits some of them. The sample holds 140,000 to 150,000 clones; 85% to 95% are singletons and the top ten take less than 2%. Source: peripheral blood, taken on day 0 of AZD1222 vaccination. Receptor source: an adult in good health.

The V and J genes are TRBV2 and TRBJ1-1; D unclear. The CDR3 is 13 residues long. Trimming shortened V by 6 bases and J by 0 bases, and 8 bases separated the two germline ends. Germline V gene sequence: CDR1 SNHLY, CDR2 FYNNEI. CDR3 sequence reads: CASSRGVNTEAFF. CDR3 bases: TGTGCCAGCAGCCGGGGTGTGAACACTGAAGCTTTCTTT.

The chain combines TRBV20-1 with TRBJ2-7, with a tentative D call TRBD2 (5 bases). Germline CDR1 and CDR2: DFQATT and SNEGSKA (reference sequence). The V gene lost 2 bases and the J gene lost 6 bases, with 8 bases spanning the gap. CDR3 length equals 11 residues. This CDR3 reads CSARRDPEQYF. The CDR3, as DNA: TGCAGTGCTAGACGGGATCCCGAGCAGTACTTC.

The chain is built from TRBV19 and TRBJ2-4; 8 positions match TRBD1. CDR1 and CDR2 (germline): LNHDA, SQIVND (reference sequence). With 4 bases clipped from V and 9 bases from J, the junction kept 8 bases outside the gene matches. The length of the CDR3 is 14 residues. The CDR3 reads CASSSVGQEAIQYF. CDR3 bases: TGTGCCAGTAGTAGCGTGGGACAGGAGGCCATTCAGTACTTC.

The chain recombines TRBV7-9 with TRBJ1-6; 7 nucleotides align to TRBD1. The CDR3 sequence is 15 residues long. Germline CDR1 is SEHNR and CDR2 is FQNEAQ (reference sequence). Trimming removed 5 bases from V and 8 bases from J; junction bases left unmatched: 9. The CDR3 sequence: CASSPKTGSYSPLHF. The CDR3 region has the DNA TGTGCCAGCAGCCCCAAGACAGGGTCCTATTCACCCCTCCACTTT.

Written as DNA, the CDR3 is TGTGCCAGCAGTCGGGACAGGCTATATGGCTACACCTTC. Its protein product is CASSRDRLYGYTF. V gene TRBV12-3 or TRBV12-4 combines with J gene TRBJ1-2; 8 nucleotides agree with TRBD1. The CDR3 contains 13 residues. The V gene end was trimmed by 5 bases and the J gene end by 5 bases; junction bases not matched to a gene: 4.

The rearrangement joins TRBV5-8 to TRBJ1-6; tentatively, D is TRBD1 (5 bases). The V end lost 3 bases, the J end lost 12 bases, and 10 bases lay between the germline ends. CDR1 and CDR2 from the germline V gene are SGHTS and YDEGEE. CDR3 length equals 12 residues. For the CDR3, the DNA is TGTGCCAGCAGCTCTCAGGGTAGACCCCTCCACTTT. Protein product: CASSSQGRPLHF.

The chain employs TRBV7-2 and TRBJ1-1; no clear D. Trimming took off 4 bases at V and 1 base at J, with 10 bases between the two ends. This CDR3 has 14 amino acids. Per the germline V gene, CDR1 is SGHTA and CDR2 is FQGNSA. CDR3 bases: TGTGCCAGCAGCTGGTCTTCGGGGAACACTGAAGCTTTCTTT. Encoded protein: CASSWSSGNTEAFF.

The V gene is TRBV3-1 (or the pseudogene TRBV3-2), the J gene TRBJ1-1; D call uncertain. Germline assignment: CDR1 LGHDT and CDR2 YNNKEL (reference sequence). The V end lost 0 bases, the J end lost 2 bases, and 10 bases lay between the germline ends. The CDR3 is made up of 15 amino acids. In nucleotides, the CDR3 is TGTGCCAGCAGCCAAGATATAAGGGCTAACACTGAAGCTTTCTTT. It yields the protein CASSQDIRANTEAFF.

The rearrangement links TRBV6-5 to TRBJ2-1, with 10 bases identical to TRBD1. The germline V gene encodes CDR1 MNHEY and CDR2 SVGAGI. With V trimmed by 6 bases and J by 6 bases, 8 bases remained unmatched. The CDR3 is 15 residues long. In DNA form, the CDR3 reads TGTGCCAGCAGGCCCGGGACAGGGGTTATCAATGAGCAGTTCTTC. It encodes CASRPGTGVINEQFF.

The rearrangement joins TRBV15 to TRBJ2-4; 7 bases are a match to TRBD1. This CDR3 has 14 residues. The V segment lost 5 bases and the J segment 8 bases; nucleotides outside the gene matches: 9. Germline CDR1 is LNHNV and CDR2 is YYDKDF (reference sequence). CDR3 sequence: CATSFGEDRDIQYF. Here the CDR3 DNA reads TGTGCCACCAGCTTCGGGGAAGACAGGGACATTCAGTACTTC. Drawing the rest from reference TRBV15 and TRBJ2-4, the complete variable domain is DAMVIQNPRYQVTQFGKPVTLSCSQTLNHNVMYWYQQKSSQAPKLLFHYYDKDFNNEADTPDNFQSRRPNTSFCFLDIRSPGLGDTAMYLCATSFGEDRDIQYFGAGTRLSVL.

The chain joins TRBV2 to TRBJ2-3; 16 nucleotides align to TRBD2. From germline, CDR1 is SNHLY and CDR2 FYNNEI. The CDR3 is 18 amino acids. J lost 0 bases, V lost 6 bases, and 6 bases had no gene match. In DNA, the CDR3 is TGTGCCAGCAGGCGACCGGGACTAGCGGGGGGGAGCACAGATACGCAGTATTTT. This codes for CASRRPGLAGGSTDTQYF.

The chain couples TRBV27 to TRBJ1-1; TRBD1 might be the D (5 bases). Germline CDR1 and CDR2: MNHEY and SMNVEV (reference sequence). CDR3 length: 13 amino acids. V lost 2 bases, J lost 5 bases, and 9 bases lay in between. CDR3 DNA sequence: TGTGCCAGCAGTTTACAGGGCGGGACTGAAGCTTTCTTT. Translated, it gives CASSLQGGTEAFF.

This chain's CDR3 is CAWTLAGVFSGGEQFF. As DNA, the CDR3 is TGTGCCTGGACCCTAGCGGGAGTCTTTTCGGGGGGCGAGCAGTTCTTC. The chain uses TRBV30 and TRBJ2-1, with 10 nucleotides matching TRBD2. Germline CDR1 and CDR2: GTSNPN and SVGIG (reference sequence). The CDR3 runs 16 residues. Germline trimming cut 4 bases from V and 10 bases from J; bases unmatched to any gene: 16.

The rearrangement uses TRBV9 and TRBJ2-7; D is ambiguous. The germline V and J ends were trimmed by 0 bases and 2 bases, with 9 bases remaining between them. The length of the CDR3 is 14 residues. Germline V lookup: CDR1 SGDLS, CDR2 YYNGEE. The CDR3 DNA reads TGTGCCAGCAGCGTAGGAGAAGGAGCCTACGAGCAGTACTTC. Amino acids: CASSVGEGAYEQYF.

The gene calls are TRBV4-2 and TRBJ2-7, with D tentatively TRBD2 (6 bases). With 0 bases removed from V and 2 bases from J, the gap between germline ends came to 11 bases. Per the germline V gene, CDR1 is LGHNA and CDR2 is YNFKEQ. There are 15 residues in the CDR3. The CDR3 nucleotides read TGTGCCAGCAGCCAAGACCCGGGGGTAACCTACGAGCAGTACTTC. Its translation is CASSQDPGVTYEQYF.

J is TRBJ1-1 and V is TRBV2, with no clear D. The germline CDR1 and CDR2 sequences are SNHLY and FYNNEI. Trimming left V 5 bases short and J 0 bases short, with 13 bases between. The CDR3 is made up of 15 amino acids. The CDR3 is CASSLDTFLNTEAFF. CDR3 in DNA: TGTGCCAGCAGTTTAGACACTTTCCTGAACACTGAAGCTTTCTTT.

This chain joins TRBV9 and TRBJ2-3; D is unclear. Trimming took off 0 bases at V and 11 bases at J, with 13 bases between the two ends. The CDR3 loop spans 13 amino acids. The germline CDR1 and CDR2 sequences are SGDLS and YYNGEE. Here the CDR3 DNA reads TGTGCCAGCAGCGTAGCGGCGGATTGGAGGCAGTATTTT. Encoded protein: CASSVAADWRQYF.

The V call is TRBV2, the J call TRBJ1-4, with 9 bases lining up with TRBD1. This CDR3 spans 15 amino acids. CDR1 SNHLY and CDR2 FYNNEI come from the germline V gene. Trimming at V came to 5 bases and at J to 5 bases, leaving 6 bases not matched to a gene. CDR3 DNA: TGTGCCAGCAGTAGGGACGACAGGGGGAATGAAAAACTGTTTTTT. This sequence encodes CASSRDDRGNEKLFF.

The chain carries TRBV11-2 and TRBJ2-2; D remains unclear. The CDR3 consists of 11 residues. With 2 bases removed from V and 6 bases from J, the gap between germline ends came to 1 base. Germline assignment: CDR1 SGHAT and CDR2 FQNNGV. The CDR3 is CASSLPGELFF. The CDR3 DNA is TGTGCCAGCAGCTTACCCGGGGAGCTGTTTTTT.

The chain has TRBV5-1 and TRBJ2-1, with 9 nucleotides matching TRBD2. V was pared by 0 bases and J by 8 bases, with 3 bases of the junction left unmatched. CDR3 length: 14 amino acids. Germline lookup yields CDR1 SGHRS and CDR2 YFSETQ. The CDR3 region is CASSLGTSADEQFF. CDR3 nucleotide sequence: TGCGCCAGCAGCTTGGGGACTAGCGCGGATGAGCAGTTCTTC.

This sequence joins TRBV19 and TRBJ1-3; possible D gene TRBD1, 6 bases. From germline, CDR1 is LNHDA and CDR2 SQIVND (reference sequence). This CDR3 contains 14 residues. The V end was cut by 4 bases, the J end by 2 bases, with 9 bases between. CDR3 in amino acids: CASSSPGAGNTIYF. The CDR3 DNA sequence: TGTGCCAGTAGTAGCCCAGGGGCTGGAAACACCATATATTTT.

The V gene is TRBV12-5, the J gene TRBJ2-7; TRBD1 agrees at 8 bases. This CDR3 contains 14 residues. Per the germline V gene, CDR1 is LGHNT and CDR2 is FRNRAP. The J segment lost 0 bases and the V segment lost 7 bases, leaving 5 bases of the junction unmatched. The CDR3 region is CASALGQGSYEQYF. CDR3 sequence (DNA): TGTGCTAGTGCCCTTGGACAGGGCTCCTACGAGCAGTACTTC.

The chain uses TRBV3-1 (or the pseudogene TRBV3-2) and TRBJ2-1, with D tentatively TRBD1 or TRBD2 (5 bases each). The CDR3 loop spans 17 amino acids. The ends were cut back, 1 base at V and 0 bases at J, with 13 bases in the middle. Germline V CDR1 and CDR2: LGHDT, YNNKEL (reference sequence). As DNA, the CDR3 is TGTGCCAGCAGCCAAGCCGCCCGGGACGTCTCCTACAATGAGCAGTTCTTC. Its translation: CASSQAARDVSYNEQFF.

The CDR3 here is CASSPSRGGLYGYTF. CDR3 DNA sequence: TGTGCCAGCAGTCCCTCGCGGGGTGGACTATATGGCTACACCTTC. The chain joins TRBV6-5 to TRBJ1-2; no clear D gene. Trimming cost V 5 bases and J 5 bases, with 18 bases left between them. Germline lookup yields CDR1 MNHEY and CDR2 SVGAGI. The CDR3 spans 15 residues.

The V call is TRBV4-1, the J call TRBJ2-7; D not resolved. Germline assignment: CDR1 MGHRA and CDR2 YSYEKL. Trimming cost V 1 base and J 0 bases, with 16 bases left between them. CDR3 length equals 17 residues. CDR3 protein: CASSQGQHRAYSYEQYF. In nucleotides, the CDR3 is TGCGCCAGCAGCCAAGGCCAGCACAGAGCATACTCCTACGAGCAGTACTTC.

The rearrangement joins TRBV19 to TRBJ1-3, with 11 bases lining up with TRBD1. Germline values: CDR1 LNHDA, CDR2 SQIVND (reference sequence). V was pared by 8 bases and J by 0 bases, with 3 bases of the junction left unmatched. This CDR3 has 15 residues. CDR3 region: CASSGTGGSGNTIYF. CDR3 coding DNA: TGTGCCAGTTCCGGGACAGGGGGCTCTGGAAACACCATATATTTT.

This chain joins TRBV5-4 and TRBJ2-1; 11 nucleotides line up with TRBD2. The V segment lost 0 bases and the J segment 8 bases; nucleotides outside the gene matches: 7. CDR1 and CDR2 (germline): SGHNT, YYREEE (reference sequence). CDR3 size: 16 residues. The CDR3, as DNA: TGTGCCAGCAGCTTGGGTAAACTAGCGGGGGTGGATGAGCAGTTCTTC. Translating gives CASSLGKLAGVDEQFF. Looking up the rest from reference TRBV5-4 and TRBJ2-1 gives the full variable domain: ETGVTQSPTHLIKTRGQQVTLRCSSQSGHNTVSWYQQALGQGPQFIFQYYREEENGRGNFPPRFSGLQFPNYSSELNVNALELDDSALYLCASSLGKLAGVDEQFFGPGTRLTVL.